Included here is one T cell receptor beta chain sequence, with context. Its antigen is currently unknown. Some clones are missing from TCRdb's copy, which holds only in-frame ones; the method was immunoSEQ multiplex PCR. This sample has roughly 25,000 clones, with roughly nine tenths found just once. The data were taken from a study of a mutant IDH1 vaccine in newly diagnosed glioma. Turning to the study itself: It was radiotherapy, temozolomide, or both that patients received previously, with most receiving both.

Regarding time point: baseline, week 1 (first vaccination visit). Treatment given: pre-vaccination baseline after standard-of-care therapy. New WHO grade 3 or 4 astrocytomas that were IDH1-mutant and ATRX-lost had been found in donors. Findings and caveats of the study: Overall, around 93% of patients had vaccine-induced immune responses.

This CDR3 spans 16 amino acids. From germline, CDR1 is SGHRS and CDR2 YFSETQ. V was clipped by 4 bases and J by 1 base, with 15 bases between them. The chain combines TRBV5-1 with TRBJ2-1, with D perhaps TRBD1 (6 bases). This receptor was obtained from a man younger than 45 with glioma. Sequences were derived from PBMCs, sampled from a glioma patient treated with radiotherapy, temozolomide or both. The CDR3 nucleotides are TGCGCCAGCAGCGTCCGGACAGACACATCCTACAATGAGCAGTTCTTC. This translates into CASSVRTDTSYNEQFF.